Sequencing of this T cell receptor beta chain was carried out in a study of technical replicates of blood from a few donors. The V gene end was trimmed by 1 base and the J gene end by 1 base; junction bases not matched to a gene: 6. CDR3 length: 17 amino acids. Germline V gene lookup returns CDR1 SGHTA and CDR2 FQGNSA. Assay: immunoSEQ multiplex PCR; the TCRdb copy retains only in-frame clones and omits some. The profile covers 70,000 to 85,000 clones, with 95% appearing a single time and 0.24% taken by the ten largest. This rearrangement joins TRBV7-2 to TRBJ1-1; TRBD1 matches 10 bases. The sequencing input was T cells isolated from PBMCs. The clonotype comes from a human donor in good health. The CDR3 loop reads CASSLGGQGLGNTEAFF. Written as DNA, the CDR3 is TGTGCCAGCAGCTTAGGGGGACAGGGGCTCGGGAACACTGAAGCTTTCTTT. Based on the CDR3 plus reference TRBV7-2 and TRBJ1-1, the full variable domain is GAGVSQSPSNKVTEKGKDVELRCDPISGHTALYWYRQSLGQGLEFLIYFQGNSAPDKSGLPSDRFSAERTGGSVSTLTIQRTQQEDSAVYLCASSLGGQGLGNTEAFFGQGTRLTVV.